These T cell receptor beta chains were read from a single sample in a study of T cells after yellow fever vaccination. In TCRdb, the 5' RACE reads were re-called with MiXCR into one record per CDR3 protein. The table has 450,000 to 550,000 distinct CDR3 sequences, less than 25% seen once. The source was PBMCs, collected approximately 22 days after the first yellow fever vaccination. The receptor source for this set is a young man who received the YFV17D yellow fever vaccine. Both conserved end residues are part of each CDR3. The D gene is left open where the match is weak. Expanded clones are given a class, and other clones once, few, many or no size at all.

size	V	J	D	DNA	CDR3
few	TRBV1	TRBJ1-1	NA	TGCACCAGCAGCCAAGGTCGGGGGGCCGCCGGAGCTTTCTTT	CTSSQGRGAAGAFF
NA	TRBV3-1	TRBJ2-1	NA	TGTGCCAGCAGCCAATTAGTGGCGGGGCCCCTACGAGGGGAGCAGTTCTTC	CASSQLVAGPLRGEQFF
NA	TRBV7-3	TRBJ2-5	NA	TGTGCCAGCAGCCTCGGGACCAACCAGGGAGAGACCCAGTACTTC	CASSLGTNQGETQYF
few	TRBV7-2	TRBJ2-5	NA	TGTGCCAGCAGCTTAGTAGAGTACCAAGAGACCCAGTACTTC	CASSLVEYQETQYF
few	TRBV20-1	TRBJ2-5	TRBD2	TGCAGTGCTTCGGGGGGGGAGACCCAGTACTTC	CSASGGETQYF
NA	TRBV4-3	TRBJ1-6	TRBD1	TGCGCCAGCAGCCAAGACACCGGACAGGGTCGATGGTCCTATAATTCACCCCTCCACTTT	CASSQDTGQGRWSYNSPLHF
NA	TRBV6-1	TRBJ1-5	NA	TGTGCCAGCAGTGGACAACGGGCCGGTCATCAGCCCCAGCATTTT	CASSGQRAGHQPQHF
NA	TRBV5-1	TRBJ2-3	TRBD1	TGCGCCAGCAGCTTGGCGGACAGGGAGACAGATACGCAGTATTTT	CASSLADRETDTQYF
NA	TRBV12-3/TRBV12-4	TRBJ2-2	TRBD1	TGTGCCAGCAGTTCCACTACAGGGGGCAACACCGGGGAGCTGTTTTTT	CASSSTTGGNTGELFF
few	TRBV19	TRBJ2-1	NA	TGTGCCAGTAGTATGTCCGGACAGATGGACGATGAGCAGTTCTTC	CASSMSGQMDDEQFF
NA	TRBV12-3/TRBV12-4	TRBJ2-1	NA	TGTGCCAGCAGTTCTCGAACGGGCCGTAACAATGAGCAGTTCTTC	CASSSRTGRNNEQFF
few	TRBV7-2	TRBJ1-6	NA	TGTGCCAGCAGCTTAGCGGCGGGGCGAAATTCACCCCTCCACTTT	CASSLAAGRNSPLHF
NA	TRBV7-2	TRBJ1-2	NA	TGTGCCAGCAGCTTAACAGGGTCTAGCTATGGCTACACCTTC	CASSLTGSSYGYTF
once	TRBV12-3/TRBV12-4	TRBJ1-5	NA	TGTGCCAGCAGCTTTACAGGCTCGGGGGGTCAGCCCCAGCATTTT	CASSFTGSGGQPQHF